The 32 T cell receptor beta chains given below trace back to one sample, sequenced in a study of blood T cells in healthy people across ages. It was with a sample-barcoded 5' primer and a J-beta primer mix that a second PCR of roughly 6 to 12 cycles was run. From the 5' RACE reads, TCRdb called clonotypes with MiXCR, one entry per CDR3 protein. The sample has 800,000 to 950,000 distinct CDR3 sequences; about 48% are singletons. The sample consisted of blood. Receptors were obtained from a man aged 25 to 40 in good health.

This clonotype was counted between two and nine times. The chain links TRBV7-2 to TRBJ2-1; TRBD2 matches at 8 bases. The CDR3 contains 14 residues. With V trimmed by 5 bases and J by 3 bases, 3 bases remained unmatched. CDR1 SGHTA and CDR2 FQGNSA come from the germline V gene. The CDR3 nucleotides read TGTGCCAGCAGCCCCGGGGGGGTCTACAATGAGCAGTTCTTC. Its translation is CASSPGGVYNEQFF. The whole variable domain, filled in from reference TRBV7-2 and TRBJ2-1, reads GAGVSQSPSNKVTEKGKDVELRCDPISGHTALYWYRQSLGQGLEFLIYFQGNSAPDKSGLPSDRFSAERTGGSVSTLTIQRTQQEDSAVYLCASSPGGVYNEQFFGPGTRLTVL.

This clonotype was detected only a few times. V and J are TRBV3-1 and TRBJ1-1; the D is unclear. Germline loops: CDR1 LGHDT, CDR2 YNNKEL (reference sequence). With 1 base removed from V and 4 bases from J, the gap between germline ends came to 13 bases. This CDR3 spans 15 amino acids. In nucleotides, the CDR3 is TGTGCCAGCAGCCAAGGGTCGACCGGGTCCACTGAAGCTTTCTTT. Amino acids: CASSQGSTGSTEAFF.

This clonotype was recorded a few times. As DNA, the CDR3 is TGTGCCAGCAGCGTCAGCAGCCTAGCGACAGATACGCAGTATTTT. The encoded protein is CASSVSSLATDTQYF. The chain employs TRBV9 and TRBJ2-3; possibly TRBD2 for D (6 bases). In germline, CDR1 is SGDLS, CDR2 YYNGEE. This CDR3 spans 15 amino acids. V was pared by 2 bases and J by 3 bases, with 13 bases between.

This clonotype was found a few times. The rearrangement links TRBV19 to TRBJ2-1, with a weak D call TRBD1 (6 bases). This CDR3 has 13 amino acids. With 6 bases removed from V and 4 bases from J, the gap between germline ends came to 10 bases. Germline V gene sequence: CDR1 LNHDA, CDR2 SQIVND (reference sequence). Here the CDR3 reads CASRQDSYNEQFF. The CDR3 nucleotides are TGTGCCAGTAGGCAGGACAGTTACAATGAGCAGTTCTTC.

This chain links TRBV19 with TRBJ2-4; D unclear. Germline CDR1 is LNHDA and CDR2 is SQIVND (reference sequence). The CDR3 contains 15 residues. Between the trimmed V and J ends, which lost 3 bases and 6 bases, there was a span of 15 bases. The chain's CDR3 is CASSIGWGQTNIQYF. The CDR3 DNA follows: TGTGCCAGTAGTATCGGGTGGGGTCAGACAAACATTCAGTACTTC. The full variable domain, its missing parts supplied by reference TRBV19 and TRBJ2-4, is DGGITQSPKYLFRKEGQNVTLSCEQNLNHDAMYWYRQDPGQGLRLIYYSQIVNDFQKGDIAEGYSVSREKKESFPLTVTSAQKNPTAFYLCASSIGWGQTNIQYFGAGTRLSVL.

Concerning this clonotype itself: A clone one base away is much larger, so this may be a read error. The DNA for the CDR3 is TGCAGCGTTGAAGGGCAAAAAGCGGGGCAGTACTTC. Its translation is CSVEGQKAGQYF. The chain is built from TRBV29-1 and TRBJ2-5; 7 nucleotides agree with TRBD2. The germline CDR1 and CDR2 sequences are SQVTM and ANQGSEA. The CDR3 contains 12 residues. After removal of 1 base from V and 11 bases from J, the junction contained 7 bases not matched to a gene.

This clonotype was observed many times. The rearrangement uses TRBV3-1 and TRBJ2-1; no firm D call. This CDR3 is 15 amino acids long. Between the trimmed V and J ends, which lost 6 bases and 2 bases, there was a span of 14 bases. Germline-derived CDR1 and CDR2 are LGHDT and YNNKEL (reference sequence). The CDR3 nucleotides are TGTGCCAGCAGTTCCGACGGGTTTGCCTACAATGAGCAGTTCTTC. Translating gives CASSSDGFAYNEQFF.

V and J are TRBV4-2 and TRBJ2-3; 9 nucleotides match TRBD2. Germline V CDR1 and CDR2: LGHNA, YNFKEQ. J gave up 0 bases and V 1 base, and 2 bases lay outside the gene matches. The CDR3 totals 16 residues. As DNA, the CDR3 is TGTGCCAGCAGCCAAGGTAGCGGGAGTAGCACAGATACGCAGTATTTT. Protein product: CASSQGSGSSTDTQYF.

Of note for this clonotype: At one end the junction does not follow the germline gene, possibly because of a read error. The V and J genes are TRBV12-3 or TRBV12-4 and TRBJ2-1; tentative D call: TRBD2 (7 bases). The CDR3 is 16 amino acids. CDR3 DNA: TGTGCCAGCAGTTTTAGGGGGGGTAACTCCCACAATGAGCAGTTCTTC. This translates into CASSFRGGNSHNEQFF.

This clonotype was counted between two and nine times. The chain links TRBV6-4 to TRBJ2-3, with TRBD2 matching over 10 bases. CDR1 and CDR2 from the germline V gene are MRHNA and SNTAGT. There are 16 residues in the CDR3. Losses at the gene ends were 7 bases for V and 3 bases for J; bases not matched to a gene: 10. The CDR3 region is CASKSSGGRETDTQYF. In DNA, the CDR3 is TGTGCCAGCAAATCTAGCGGGGGCCGGGAAACAGATACGCAGTATTTT.

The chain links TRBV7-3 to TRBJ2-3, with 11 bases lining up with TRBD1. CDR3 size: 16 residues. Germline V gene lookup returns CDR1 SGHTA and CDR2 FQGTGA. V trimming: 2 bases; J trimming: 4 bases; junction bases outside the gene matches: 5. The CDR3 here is CASSLWGQGGADTQYF. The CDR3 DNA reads TGTGCCAGCAGCTTATGGGGACAGGGGGGCGCAGATACGCAGTATTTT.

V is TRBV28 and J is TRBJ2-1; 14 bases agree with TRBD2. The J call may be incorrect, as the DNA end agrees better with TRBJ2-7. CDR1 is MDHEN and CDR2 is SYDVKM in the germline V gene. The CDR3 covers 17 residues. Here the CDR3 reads CASSLSGLAGVHNEQYF. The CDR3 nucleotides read TGTGCCAGCAGTTTATCGGGACTAGCGGGGGTCCACAATGAGCAGTACTTC.

CDR3 sequence: CASSTMTGGNEKLFF. As DNA, the CDR3 is TGCGCCAGCAGCACAATGACAGGGGGCAATGAAAAACTGTTTTTT. V and J are TRBV5-1 and TRBJ1-4; TRBD1 matches 10 bases. The germline V gene encodes CDR1 SGHRS and CDR2 YFSETQ. V shed 4 bases and J 5 bases; nucleotides not matched to a gene: 5. This CDR3 contains 15 residues.

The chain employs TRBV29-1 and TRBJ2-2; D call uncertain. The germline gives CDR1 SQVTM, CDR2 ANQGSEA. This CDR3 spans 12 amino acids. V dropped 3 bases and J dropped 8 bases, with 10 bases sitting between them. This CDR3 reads CSVDKGTGELFF. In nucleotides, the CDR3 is TGCAGCGTTGACAAAGGAACAGGGGAGCTGTTTTTT.

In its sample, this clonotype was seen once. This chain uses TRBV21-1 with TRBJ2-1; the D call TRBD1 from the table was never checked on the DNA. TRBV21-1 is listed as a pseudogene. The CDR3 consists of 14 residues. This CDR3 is CASWTVLHYNEQFF. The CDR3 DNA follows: TGTGCCAGCTGGACAGTCCTTCACTACAATGAGCAGTTCTTC.

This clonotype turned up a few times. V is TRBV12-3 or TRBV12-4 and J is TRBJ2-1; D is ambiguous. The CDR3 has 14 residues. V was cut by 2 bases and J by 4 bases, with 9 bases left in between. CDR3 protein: CASSLRAAYNEQFF. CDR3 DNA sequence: TGTGCCAGCAGTTTACGGGCTGCTTACAATGAGCAGTTCTTC.

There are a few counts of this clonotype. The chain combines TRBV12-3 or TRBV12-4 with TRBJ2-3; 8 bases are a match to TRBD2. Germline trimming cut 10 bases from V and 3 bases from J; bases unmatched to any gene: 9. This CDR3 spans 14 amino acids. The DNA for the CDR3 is TGTGCCACCAAATTAGCGGGGAGGACAGATACGCAGTATTTT. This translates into CATKLAGRTDTQYF.

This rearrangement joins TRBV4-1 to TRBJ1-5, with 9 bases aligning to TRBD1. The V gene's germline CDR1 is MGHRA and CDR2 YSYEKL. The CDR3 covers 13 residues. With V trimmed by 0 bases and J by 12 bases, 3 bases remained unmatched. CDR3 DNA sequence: TGCGCCAGCAGCCAAGATCGGGGACAGGGCCAGCATTTT. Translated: CASSQDRGQGQHF.

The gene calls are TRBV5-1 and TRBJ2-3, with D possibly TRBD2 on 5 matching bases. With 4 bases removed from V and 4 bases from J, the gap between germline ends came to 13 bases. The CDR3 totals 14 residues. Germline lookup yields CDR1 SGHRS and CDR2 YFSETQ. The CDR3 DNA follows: TGCGCCAGCAGCCCCGGATACGGGGCAGATACGCAGTATTTT. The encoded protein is CASSPGYGADTQYF.

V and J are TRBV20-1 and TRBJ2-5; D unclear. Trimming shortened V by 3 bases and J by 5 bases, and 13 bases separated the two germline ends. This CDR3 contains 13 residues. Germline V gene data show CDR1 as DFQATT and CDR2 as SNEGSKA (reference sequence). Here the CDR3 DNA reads TGCAGTGCTAGTGGCGGTCTCCCCGAGACCCAGTACTTC. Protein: CSASGGLPETQYF.

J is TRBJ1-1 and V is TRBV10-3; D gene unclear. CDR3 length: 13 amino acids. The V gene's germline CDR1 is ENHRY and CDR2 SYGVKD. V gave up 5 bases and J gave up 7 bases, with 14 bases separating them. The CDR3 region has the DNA TGTGCCATCAGTTCCCGGGGAGGAGGTGAAGCTTTCTTT. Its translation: CAISSRGGGEAFF.

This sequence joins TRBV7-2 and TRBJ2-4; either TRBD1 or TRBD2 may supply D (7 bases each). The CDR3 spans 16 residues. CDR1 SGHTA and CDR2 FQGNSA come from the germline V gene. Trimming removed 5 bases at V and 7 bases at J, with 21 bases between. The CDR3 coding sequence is TGTGCCAGCAGCCAGGGGGGGTCACCTATGGGGAACATTCAGTACTTC. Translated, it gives CASSQGGSPMGNIQYF.

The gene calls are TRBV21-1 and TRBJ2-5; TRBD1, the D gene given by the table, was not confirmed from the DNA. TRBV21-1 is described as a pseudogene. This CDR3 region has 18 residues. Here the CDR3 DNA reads TGTGCCAGCAGCAAAAAGGCCGGGGACAGGGGGCATTTAGAGACCCAGTACTTC. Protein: CASSKKAGDRGHLETQYF.

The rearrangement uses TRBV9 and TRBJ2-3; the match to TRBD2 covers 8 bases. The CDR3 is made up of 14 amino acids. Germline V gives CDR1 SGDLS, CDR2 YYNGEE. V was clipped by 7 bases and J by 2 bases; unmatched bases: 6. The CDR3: CASRAGGPTDTQYF. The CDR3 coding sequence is TGTGCCAGCCGCGCGGGAGGACCCACAGATACGCAGTATTTT.

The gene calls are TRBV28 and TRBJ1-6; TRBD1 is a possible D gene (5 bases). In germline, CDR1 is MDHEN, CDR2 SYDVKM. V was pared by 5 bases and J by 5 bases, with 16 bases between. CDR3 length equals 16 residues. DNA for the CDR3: TGTGCCAGCAGTCCCCCGACAGTCCGTCATAATTCACCCCTCCACTTT. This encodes CASSPPTVRHNSPLHF.

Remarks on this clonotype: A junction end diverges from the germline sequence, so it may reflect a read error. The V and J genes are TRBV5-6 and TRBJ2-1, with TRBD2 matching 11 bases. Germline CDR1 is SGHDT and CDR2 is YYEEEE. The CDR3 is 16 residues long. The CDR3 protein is CAGSYRRLAGYNEQFF. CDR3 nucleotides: TGTGCCGGCAGCTATCGTAGACTAGCGGGGTACAATGAGCAGTTCTTC.

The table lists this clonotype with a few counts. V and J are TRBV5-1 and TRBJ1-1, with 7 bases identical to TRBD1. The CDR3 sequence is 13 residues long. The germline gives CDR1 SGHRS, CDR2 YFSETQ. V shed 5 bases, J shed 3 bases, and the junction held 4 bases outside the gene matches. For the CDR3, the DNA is TGCGCCAGCAGACCGACAGGGTACACTGAAGCTTTCTTT. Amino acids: CASRPTGYTEAFF. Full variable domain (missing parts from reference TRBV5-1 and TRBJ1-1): KAGVTQTPRYLIKTRGQQVTLSCSPISGHRSVSWYQQTPGQGLQFLFEYFSETQRNKGNFPGRFSGRQFSNSRSEMNVSTLELGDSALYLCASRPTGYTEAFFGQGTRLTVV.

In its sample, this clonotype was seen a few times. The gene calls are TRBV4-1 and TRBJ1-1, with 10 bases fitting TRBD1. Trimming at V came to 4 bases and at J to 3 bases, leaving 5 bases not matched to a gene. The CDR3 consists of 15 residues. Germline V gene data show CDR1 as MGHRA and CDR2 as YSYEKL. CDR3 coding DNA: TGCGCCAGCAGCCCCCGACAGGGGGCTCACACTGAAGCTTTCTTT. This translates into CASSPRQGAHTEAFF.

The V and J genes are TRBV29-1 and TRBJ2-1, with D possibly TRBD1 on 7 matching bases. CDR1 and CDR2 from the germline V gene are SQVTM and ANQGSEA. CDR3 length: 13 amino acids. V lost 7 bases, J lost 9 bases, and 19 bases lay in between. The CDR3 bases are TGCAGCGCCTCTAGCAGGGGGGCCGGTGAGCAGTTCTTC. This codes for CSASSRGAGEQFF.

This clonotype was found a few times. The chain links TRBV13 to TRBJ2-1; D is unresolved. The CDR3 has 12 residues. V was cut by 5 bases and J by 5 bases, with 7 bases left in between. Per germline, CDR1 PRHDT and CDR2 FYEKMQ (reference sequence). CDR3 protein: CASSRANNEQFF. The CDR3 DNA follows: TGTGCCAGCAGCCGTGCTAACAATGAGCAGTTCTTC.

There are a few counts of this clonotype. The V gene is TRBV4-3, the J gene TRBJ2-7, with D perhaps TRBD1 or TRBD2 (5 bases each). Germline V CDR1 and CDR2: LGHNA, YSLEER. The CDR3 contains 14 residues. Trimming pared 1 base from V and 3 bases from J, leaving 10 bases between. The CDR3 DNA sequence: TGCGCCAGCAGCCAAGCCGGGACCCACTACGAGCAGTACTTC. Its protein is CASSQAGTHYEQYF.

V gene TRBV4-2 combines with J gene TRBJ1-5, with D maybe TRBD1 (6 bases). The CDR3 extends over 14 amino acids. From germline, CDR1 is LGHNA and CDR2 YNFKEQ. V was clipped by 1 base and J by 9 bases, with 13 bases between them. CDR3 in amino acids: CASSQGTAPLPQHF. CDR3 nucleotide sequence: TGTGCCAGCAGCCAAGGGACAGCCCCTCTGCCCCAGCATTTT.